This T cell receptor beta chain was observed in a study of blood T cell repertoires in COVID-19. Study background: Sites across the United States, Italy and Spain contributed samples from acute and convalescent COVID-19. Sample material is recorded as cDNA or gDNA derived from T cells, B-cell-depleted T cells, or PBMCs.

Original processing notes: Researchers report that nucleated cell counts were estimated from reference gene primer amplification. Sequencing used immunoSEQ multiplex PCR; TCRdb keeps in-frame clones, though not all of them. V, J and clone size derive from that table, while D and trimming were established from the DNA sequence. The sample consists of fewer than 650,000 clones, roughly nine tenths of them appearing once. Seattle enrolled patients during active infection and tracked them longitudinally. With 4 bases clipped from V and 0 bases from J, the junction kept 6 bases outside the gene matches. The CDR3 contains 17 residues. The germline V gene has CDR1 LNHDA and CDR2 SQIVND (reference sequence).

This receptor was identified in a woman between 50 and 59 years old with COVID-19, enrolled during active disease. V is TRBV19 and J is TRBJ1-3; TRBD1 agrees at 10 bases. Material: peripheral blood. The CDR3 spells CASSRRTGGSSGNTIYF. DNA of the CDR3: TGTGCCAGTAGTAGGAGGACAGGGGGTAGCTCTGGAAACACCATATATTTT.